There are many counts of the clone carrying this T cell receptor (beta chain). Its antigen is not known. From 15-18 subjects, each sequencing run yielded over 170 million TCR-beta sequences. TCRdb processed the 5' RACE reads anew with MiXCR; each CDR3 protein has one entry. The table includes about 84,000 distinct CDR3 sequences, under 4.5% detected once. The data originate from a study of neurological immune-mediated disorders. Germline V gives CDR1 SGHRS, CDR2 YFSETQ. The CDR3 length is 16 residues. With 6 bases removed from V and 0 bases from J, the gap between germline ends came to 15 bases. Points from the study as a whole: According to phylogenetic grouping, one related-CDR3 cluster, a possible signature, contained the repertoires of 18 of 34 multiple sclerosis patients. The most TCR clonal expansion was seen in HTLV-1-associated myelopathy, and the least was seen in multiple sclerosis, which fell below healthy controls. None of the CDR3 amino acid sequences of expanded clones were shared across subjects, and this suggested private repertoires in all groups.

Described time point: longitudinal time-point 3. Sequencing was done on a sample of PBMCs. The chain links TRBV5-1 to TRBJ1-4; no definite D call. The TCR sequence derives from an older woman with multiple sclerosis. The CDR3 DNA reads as TGCGCCAGCACACCACGCCCGGCAGCAACTAATGAAAAACTGTTTTTT. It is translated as CASTPRPAATNEKLFF.